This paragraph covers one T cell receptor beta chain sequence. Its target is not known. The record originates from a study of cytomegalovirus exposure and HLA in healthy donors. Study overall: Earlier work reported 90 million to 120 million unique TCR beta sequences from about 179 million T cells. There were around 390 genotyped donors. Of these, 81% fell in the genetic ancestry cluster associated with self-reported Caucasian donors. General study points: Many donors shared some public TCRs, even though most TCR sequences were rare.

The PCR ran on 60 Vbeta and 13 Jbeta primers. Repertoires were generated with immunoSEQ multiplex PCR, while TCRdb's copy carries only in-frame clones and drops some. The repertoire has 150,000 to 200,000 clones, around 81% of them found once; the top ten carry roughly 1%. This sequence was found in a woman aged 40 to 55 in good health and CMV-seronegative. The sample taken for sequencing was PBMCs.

The CDR3 loop reads CASSLSGGRSTDTQYF. CDR3 DNA sequence: TGTGCCAGCAGCTTATCCGGCGGGAGGTCAACAGATACGCAGTATTTT. V usage is TRBV11-1 and J usage is TRBJ2-3, with 8 bases matching TRBD2. This CDR3 is 16 amino acids long. Germline CDR1 and CDR2: SGHAT and FQDESV (reference sequence). The trim removed 2 bases at V and 3 bases at J, leaving 7 bases unmatched.